This TCR beta chain was captured by sequencing in a study of cytomegalovirus exposure and HLA in healthy donors. The CDR3 consists of 15 residues. Germline V gene data show CDR1 as MNHNS and CDR2 as SASEGT. The junction had 6 bases not matched to a gene; V was cut back by 5 bases and J by 3 bases. PCR was performed using 60 Vbeta and 13 Jbeta primers. In the original workflow: An analysis performed later counted roughly 80 million unique TCR beta chains (roughly 10 million of them shared). The data were produced by immunoSEQ multiplex PCR, yet TCRdb's version contains in-frame clones alone and is incomplete. That table is the source of V, J and clone size, and D and trimming were worked out from the DNA. This repertoire shows about 130,000 clones, around 9% found once; its top ten account for approximately 5%.

The source is a man aged 40-49 years in good health and CMV-seronegative. This chain joins TRBV6-1 and TRBJ1-5, with 8 bases identical to TRBD1. The sample comprised PBMCs. The CDR3 DNA reads TGTGCCAGCAGTCCGACAGGGGTCCTCAATCAGCCCCAGCATTTT. Protein sequence: CASSPTGVLNQPQHF.